These 22 T cell receptor beta chains share one sample of origin, sequenced in a study of regulatory T cells in long-lasting Graves disease. For TCR beta, libraries came from iRepertoire HTBI primers and Arm-PCR of CDR3 regions. TCRdb re-called the multiplex PCR reads with MiXCR, one entry per CDR3 protein. Among about 530,000 distinct CDR3 sequences listed, around 16% were seen once. Described time point: newly diagnosed GD, antithyroid drugs for less than 3 months. Researchers made the TCR library from RNA that was extracted from PBMCs. The same data also went into a second study, on T cells in Graves' hyperthyroidism and ophthalmopathy.

The sequences come from peripheral blood mononuclear cells (PBMCs), collected at new diagnosis, from a patient treated with antithyroid drugs. These receptors all come from a middle-aged woman with Graves disease.

This clonotype has a count of ten or more. This chain connects TRBV19 to TRBJ1-1; 9 nucleotides match TRBD1. The V segment lost 3 bases and the J segment 6 bases; nucleotides outside the gene matches: 23. The CDR3 totals 20 residues. The germline V gene has CDR1 LNHDA and CDR2 SQIVND (reference sequence). The CDR3 bases are TGTGCCAGTAGTATGTTGAGGGGGACAGGGCGTTTCAGTGGCCAGGCTGAAGCTTTCTTT. Its protein is CASSMLRGTGRFSGQAEAFF.

This clonotype was seen ten or more times. J is TRBJ2-5 and V is TRBV13; 10 bases fit TRBD2. Trimming removed 5 bases from V and 4 bases from J; junction bases left unmatched: 10. CDR1 is PRHDT, CDR2 FYEKMQ, per germline (reference sequence). The CDR3 extends over 16 amino acids. CDR3 sequence reads: CASSHRTSGSGETQYF. DNA of the CDR3: TGTGCCAGCAGCCATAGGACTAGCGGATCGGGAGAGACCCAGTACTTC.

This clonotype appeared many times. The rearrangement uses TRBV3-1 and TRBJ2-7; no definite D call. Between the trimmed V and J ends, which lost 8 bases and 2 bases, there was a span of 7 bases. Germline assignment: CDR1 LGHDT and CDR2 YNNKEL (reference sequence). This CDR3 region has 11 residues. CDR3 sequence (DNA): TGTGCCAGCGTGGGGACCTACGAGCAGTACTTC. Protein sequence: CASVGTYEQYF.

V usage is TRBV11-1 and J usage is TRBJ2-6; TRBD1 agrees at 9 bases. The CDR3 totals 18 residues. V lost 8 bases to trimming and J lost 2 bases; unmatched junction nucleotides: 13. The germline gives CDR1 SGHAT, CDR2 FQDESV (reference sequence). The CDR3, as DNA: TGTGCCAGCGAGGCGGGACAGGGTATATTAGCTGGGGCCAACGTCCTGACTTTC. As protein: CASEAGQGILAGANVLTF.

This clonotype was counted only a few times. The chain has TRBV28 and TRBJ2-7, with TRBD2 identical over 13 bases. Germline CDR1 and CDR2: MDHEN and SYDVKM. The CDR3 consists of 16 residues. The J segment lost 6 bases and the V segment lost 5 bases, leaving 10 bases of the junction unmatched. CDR3 region: CASSPRGLAGSLEQYF. CDR3 bases: TGTGCCAGCAGTCCTAGGGGACTAGCGGGGTCCCTCGAGCAGTACTTC.

There are many counts of this clonotype. The chain couples TRBV6-1 to TRBJ1-1, with 7 bases fitting TRBD1. This CDR3 is 15 amino acids long. The V gene's germline CDR1 is MNHNS and CDR2 SASEGT. The V gene end was trimmed by 8 bases and the J gene end by 6 bases; junction bases not matched to a gene: 15. As DNA, the CDR3 is TGTGCCAGCGGGGCTGGGGGCAGGGGGAATTCTGAAGCTTTCTTT. The encoded protein is CASGAGGRGNSEAFF.

Many counts were recorded for this clonotype. The chain couples TRBV2 to TRBJ1-4, with 7 bases identical to TRBD1. V lost 6 bases, J lost 5 bases, and 6 bases stayed unmatched. There are 14 residues in the CDR3. The V gene's germline CDR1 is SNHLY and CDR2 FYNNEI. The CDR3 protein is CASRTGTANEKLFF. CDR3 DNA sequence: TGTGCCAGCAGGACCGGGACAGCGAATGAAAAACTGTTTTTT.

This clonotype has more than one count but fewer than ten. The chain has TRBV20-1 and TRBJ1-6; D is unclear. CDR1 is DFQATT, CDR2 SNEGSKA, per germline (reference sequence). With 3 bases removed from V and 0 bases from J, the gap between germline ends came to 12 bases. This CDR3 is 16 amino acids long. CDR3 loop: CSARDISSSYNSPLHF. In DNA form, the CDR3 reads TGCAGTGCTAGGGATATTTCAAGCTCCTATAATTCACCCCTCCACTTT.

The rearrangement links TRBV7-2 to TRBJ2-1; D might be TRBD1 (5 bases). Germline V gene lookup returns CDR1 SGHTA and CDR2 FQGNSA. The CDR3 extends over 16 amino acids. V shed 5 bases and J shed 5 bases, with 19 bases lying between them. CDR3 residues: CASSNRFATFNNEQFF. The CDR3 bases are TGTGCCAGCAGCAACAGGTTTGCTACTTTTAACAATGAGCAGTTCTTC.

The chain couples TRBV7-2 to TRBJ1-2, with D tentatively TRBD1 (5 bases). The CDR3 runs to 13 residues. Trimming stripped 4 bases from V and 4 bases from J, with 10 bases between. CDR1 is SGHTA, CDR2 FQGNSA, per germline. The CDR3 here is CASSSGHPYGYTF. CDR3 bases: TGTGCCAGCAGCTCCGGACACCCCTATGGCTACACCTTC.

This chain uses TRBV14 with TRBJ2-3; D remains unclear. In germline, CDR1 is SGHDN, CDR2 FVKESK. This CDR3 is built from 13 residues. V shed 1 base and J shed 6 bases, with 8 bases lying between them. For the CDR3, the DNA is TGTGCCAGCAGCCAAGGCCCCTGGGATACGCAGTATTTT. Translated: CASSQGPWDTQYF. Combining the CDR3 with reference TRBV14 and TRBJ2-3 gives the whole variable domain EAGVTQFPSHSVIEKGQTVTLRCDPISGHDNLYWYRRVMGKEIKFLLHFVKESKQDESGMPNNRFLAERTGGTYSTLKVQPAELEDSGVYFCASSQGPWDTQYFGPGTRLTVL.

This clonotype was counted at least ten times. The J gene is TRBJ2-2, the V gene TRBV3-1, with D maybe TRBD1 (6 bases). This CDR3 is 13 amino acids long. CDR1 and CDR2 from the germline V gene are LGHDT and YNNKEL (reference sequence). Trimming cost V 5 bases and J 6 bases, with 10 bases left between them. The CDR3 spells CASSYRVAGELFF. For the CDR3, the DNA is TGTGCCAGCAGCTACAGGGTCGCCGGGGAGCTGTTTTTT.

This clonotype was recorded at least ten times. V gene TRBV6-1 combines with J gene TRBJ2-1, with D perhaps TRBD1 or TRBD2 (5 bases each). Germline assignment: CDR1 MNHNS and CDR2 SASEGT. The CDR3 length is 13 residues. The germline V and J ends were trimmed by 6 bases and 5 bases, with 11 bases remaining between them. CDR3: CASRRDVHNEQFF. The CDR3 DNA is TGTGCCAGCAGACGGGACGTCCACAATGAGCAGTTCTTC.

The V and J genes are TRBV7-3 and TRBJ1-2; 7 bases line up with TRBD1. The CDR3 is 13 residues long. Trimming removed 5 bases from V and 6 bases from J; junction bases left unmatched: 6. The germline V gene has CDR1 SGHTA and CDR2 FQGTGA. Here the CDR3 DNA reads TGTGCCAGCAGCCCAGGGGGGGTTAATGGCTACACCTTC. Its protein product is CASSPGGVNGYTF.

This clonotype was detected many times. The CDR3 loop reads CASRLGLAGNNEQFF. The CDR3 DNA reads TGCGCCAGCAGGCTGGGACTAGCGGGCAACAATGAGCAGTTCTTC. This rearrangement joins TRBV4-1 to TRBJ2-1, with 12 bases that match TRBD2. The CDR3 consists of 15 residues. Germline V gene sequence: CDR1 MGHRA, CDR2 YSYEKL. V lost 6 bases and J lost 5; bases outside the gene matches: 5.

The gene calls are TRBV7-3 and TRBJ2-7; TRBD2 might be the D (5 bases). Germline V gives CDR1 SGHTA, CDR2 FQGTGA. V was cut by 0 bases and J by 0 bases, with 9 bases left in between. This CDR3 spans 15 amino acids. CDR3 in DNA: TGTGCCAGCAGCTTAACGCGGGCGACCTCCTACGAGCAGTACTTC. It encodes CASSLTRATSYEQYF.

This clonotype was counted between two and nine times. V and J are TRBV4-2 and TRBJ2-5; D is undetermined. Per the germline V gene, CDR1 is LGHNA and CDR2 is YNFKEQ. This CDR3 has 15 amino acids. Trimming removed 0 bases at V and 5 bases at J, with 13 bases between. CDR3 DNA: TGTGCCAGCAGCCAAGAAGAGGCGCTGGGGGAGACCCAGTACTTC. Protein sequence: CASSQEEALGETQYF.

This clonotype was observed at least ten times. This chain uses TRBV11-2 with TRBJ2-7, with TRBD1 matching 7 bases. J was trimmed by 4 bases and V by 5 bases; bases with no gene match: 11. From germline, CDR1 is SGHAT and CDR2 FQNNGV. This CDR3 comprises 15 residues. The CDR3 nucleotides read TGTGCCAGCAGCCGTGACAGGGTGGAGGTATACGAGCAGTACTTC. Protein product: CASSRDRVEVYEQYF.

This clonotype was counted at least ten times. The chain combines TRBV4-1 with TRBJ2-1; 7 bases agree with TRBD1. V dropped 0 bases and J dropped 6; count of bases not matched to a gene: 5. There are 15 residues in the CDR3. Germline CDR1 MGHRA, CDR2 YSYEKL. Here the CDR3 DNA reads TGCGCCAGCAGCCAAGATCGGGCAGGGGGCAATGAGCAGTTCTTC. It codes for CASSQDRAGGNEQFF.

The chain employs TRBV29-1 and TRBJ1-2; no clear D. The CDR3 totals 13 residues. CDR1 is SQVTM, CDR2 ANQGSEA, per germline. The ends were cut back, 3 bases at V and 8 bases at J, with 16 bases in the middle. The chain's CDR3 is CSVDLGRTGGYTF. The CDR3 DNA is TGCAGCGTTGACCTGGGGAGGACCGGGGGCTACACCTTC.

V gene TRBV29-1 combines with J gene TRBJ2-7; perhaps TRBD2 as D (5 bases). Judging by the DNA end, TRBJ2-5 fits better; the J call may be wrong. The CDR3 has 13 residues. From germline, CDR1 is SQVTM and CDR2 ANQGSEA. The CDR3 region has the DNA TGCAGCGTTGGGCTTGGGAGTTTGGGGACCCAGTACTTC. Its protein is CSVGLGSLGTQYF.

The chain recombines TRBV14 with TRBJ2-5; no firm D call. V shed 2 bases and J shed 5 bases, with 15 bases lying between them. Germline CDR1 reads SGHDN; CDR2 reads FVKESK. CDR3 size: 15 residues. The CDR3 DNA follows: TGTGCCAGCAGCCAATCTCCTCTCCCGGTGGAGACCCAGTACTTC. It codes for CASSQSPLPVETQYF.